These T cell receptor beta chains were read from a single sample in a study of Tregs in tolerant kidney transplant recipients. Repertoires were generated with immunoSEQ multiplex PCR, while TCRdb's copy carries only in-frame clones and drops some. The sample carries approximately 81,000 clones, around 90% recorded once. This specimen consisted of CD4+ T cells from blood (PBMCs), obtained 24 months after the transplant. These TCRs come from a human patient who received a combined kidney and bone marrow transplant. The graft donor may have contributed some T cells. Each CDR3 is given with its conserved first and last residue. D genes are given only for firm matches. Where a row states a size, it is once, few, many or the class of an expanded clone; other rows omit it.

j_gene: TRBJ2-1
d_gene: TRBD2
v_gene: TRBV19
abundance: NA
CDR3aa: CASSIAPRAGGRNEQFF
CDR3nt: TGTGCCAGTAGTATAGCCCCTCGGGCGGGGGGGCGCAATGAGCAGTTCTTC

j_gene: TRBJ2-7
d_gene: TRBD2
v_gene: TRBV19
abundance: NA
CDR3aa: CASSPRGTSGYEQYF
CDR3nt: TGTGCCAGTAGTCCACGGGGGACTAGCGGCTACGAGCAGTACTTC

j_gene: TRBJ2-5
d_gene: NA
v_gene: TRBV19
abundance: NA
CDR3aa: CASSIGWQGNQETQYF
CDR3nt: TGTGCCAGTAGTATAGGGTGGCAGGGGAATCAAGAGACCCAGTACTTC

j_gene: TRBJ2-5
d_gene: TRBD2
v_gene: TRBV10-3
abundance: once
CDR3aa: CAISVAGGEETQYF
CDR3nt: TGTGCCATCAGTGTGGCGGGAGGTGAAGAGACCCAGTACTTC

j_gene: TRBJ2-5
d_gene: NA
v_gene: TRBV9
abundance: NA
CDR3aa: CASLYRDETQYF
CDR3nt: TGTGCCAGCCTATACAGGGACGAGACCCAGTACTTC

j_gene: TRBJ2-7
d_gene: TRBD2
v_gene: TRBV11-3
abundance: NA
CDR3aa: CASSSPLAGGPYEQYF
CDR3nt: TGTGCCAGCAGCTCACCGTTAGCGGGAGGGCCGTACGAGCAGTACTTC

j_gene: TRBJ2-3
d_gene: TRBD2
v_gene: TRBV5-1
abundance: NA
CDR3aa: CASTVTSGSTDTQYF
CDR3nt: TGCGCCAGTACCGTGACTAGCGGGAGCACAGATACGCAGTATTTT

j_gene: TRBJ2-1
d_gene: NA
v_gene: TRBV7-2
abundance: NA
CDR3aa: CASSLGQGNNEQFF
CDR3nt: TGTGCCAGCAGCTTGGGGCAGGGAAACAATGAGCAGTTCTTC

j_gene: TRBJ2-7
d_gene: NA
v_gene: TRBV5-6
abundance: NA
CDR3aa: CASSWATGSLGYF
CDR3nt: NA

j_gene: TRBJ2-2
d_gene: NA
v_gene: TRBV7-3
abundance: NA
CDR3aa: CASSLGKGAGELFF
CDR3nt: TGTGCCAGCAGCTTGGGGAAGGGGGCCGGGGAGCTGTTTTTT

j_gene: TRBJ2-5
d_gene: TRBD1
v_gene: TRBV30
abundance: NA
CDR3aa: CAWTNGQGAETQYF
CDR3nt: TGTGCCTGGACAAACGGACAGGGGGCGGAGACCCAGTACTTC

j_gene: TRBJ2-3
d_gene: NA
v_gene: TRBV7-2
abundance: NA
CDR3aa: CASSKSWGRSTDTQYF
CDR3nt: TGTGCCAGCAGCAAGAGCTGGGGGAGGAGCACAGATACGCAGTATTTT

j_gene: TRBJ1-2
d_gene: NA
v_gene: TRBV19
abundance: once
CDR3aa: CACSQGPNYGYTF
CDR3nt: TGTGCCTGCTCCCAGGGCCCTAACTATGGCTACACCTTC

j_gene: TRBJ1-1
d_gene: TRBD1
v_gene: TRBV7-2
abundance: NA
CDR3aa: CASSSDRGREAFF
CDR3nt: TGTGCCAGCAGCTCCGACAGGGGCCGTGAAGCTTTCTTT

j_gene: TRBJ1-1
d_gene: NA
v_gene: TRBV18
abundance: NA
CDR3aa: CASSPSKVSGLGTEAFF
CDR3nt: TGTGCCAGCTCTCCCAGTAAAGTTTCAGGGTTAGGCACTGAAGCTTTCTTT

j_gene: TRBJ2-5
d_gene: TRBD1
v_gene: TRBV6-6
abundance: NA
CDR3aa: CASSKPGQGLETQYF
CDR3nt: TGTGCCAGCAGTAAGCCGGGACAGGGGCTAGAGACCCAGTACTTC

j_gene: TRBJ2-1
d_gene: TRBD2
v_gene: TRBV5-4
abundance: NA
CDR3aa: CASSFLAGLYNEQFF
CDR3nt: TGTGCCAGCAGCTTCCTAGCGGGGTTATACAATGAGCAGTTCTTC

j_gene: TRBJ2-3
d_gene: TRBD2
v_gene: TRBV5-5
abundance: NA
CDR3aa: CASSLLAGGITDTQYF
CDR3nt: TGTGCCAGCAGCTTGCTAGCGGGAGGGATCACAGATACGCAGTATTTT

j_gene: TRBJ2-2
d_gene: NA
v_gene: TRBV2
abundance: NA
CDR3aa: CAATDREAGGELFF
CDR3nt: TGTGCCGCGACCGACAGGGAGGCGGGCGGGGAGCTGTTTTTT

j_gene: TRBJ2-7
d_gene: TRBD1
v_gene: TRBV11-1
abundance: NA
CDR3aa: CASSLWTGEGEQYF
CDR3nt: TGTGCCAGCAGCCTGTGGACAGGGGAGGGCGAGCAGTACTTC

j_gene: TRBJ1-3
d_gene: NA
v_gene: TRBV15
abundance: NA
CDR3aa: CATSREGRGGNTIYF
CDR3nt: TGTGCCACCAGCAGAGAGGGCAGGGGTGGAAACACCATATATTTT

j_gene: TRBJ2-3
d_gene: NA
v_gene: TRBV5-6
abundance: NA
CDR3aa: CASSLSPSLTDTQYF
CDR3nt: TGTGCCAGCAGCTTGTCCCCTAGTCTGACAGATACGCAGTATTTT

j_gene: TRBJ1-1
d_gene: NA
v_gene: TRBV11-2
abundance: NA
CDR3aa: CASSLKGARNTEAFF
CDR3nt: TGTGCCAGCAGCTTAAAAGGGGCGCGGAACACTGAAGCTTTCTTT

j_gene: TRBJ2-2
d_gene: NA
v_gene: TRBV21-1
abundance: NA
CDR3aa: CASTRQGPNTGELFF
CDR3nt: TGTGCCAGCACCCGACAGGGGCCGAACACCGGGGAGCTGTTTTTT

j_gene: TRBJ2-1
d_gene: NA
v_gene: TRBV5-6
abundance: NA
CDR3aa: CASSSLQGGAYNEQFF
CDR3nt: TGTGCCAGCAGCTCTTTACAGGGTGGGGCCTACAATGAGCAGTTCTTC

j_gene: TRBJ2-2
d_gene: TRBD2
v_gene: TRBV10-3
abundance: NA
CDR3aa: CAIPSEGLAGLPSGELFF
CDR3nt: TGTGCCATCCCTTCAGAAGGACTAGCGGGGCTCCCCAGCGGGGAGCTGTTTTTT

j_gene: TRBJ2-7
d_gene: TRBD2
v_gene: TRBV27
abundance: NA
CDR3aa: CASSLGGLGYEQYF
CDR3nt: TGTGCCAGCTCTTTAGGTGGACTAGGCTACGAGCAGTACTTC

j_gene: TRBJ1-2
d_gene: TRBD1
v_gene: TRBV6-5
abundance: NA
CDR3aa: CASSQTGRHGYTF
CDR3nt: TGTGCCAGCAGCCAGACAGGGAGGCATGGCTACACCTTC

j_gene: TRBJ1-4
d_gene: NA
v_gene: TRBV28
abundance: NA
CDR3aa: CASSSDPRVATNEKLFF
CDR3nt: TGTGCCAGCAGTTCTGACCCCAGGGTTGCAACTAATGAAAAACTGTTTTTT

j_gene: TRBJ2-3
d_gene: TRBD2
v_gene: TRBV19
abundance: NA
CDR3aa: CASAGGTDTQYF
CDR3nt: TGTGCCAGTGCGGGAGGAACAGATACGCAGTATTTT

j_gene: TRBJ2-3
d_gene: NA
v_gene: TRBV6-1
abundance: NA
CDR3aa: CASRGGVVSTQYF
CDR3nt: TGTGCCAGCAGAGGGGGGGTTGTGAGTACGCAGTATTTT

j_gene: TRBJ1-2
d_gene: TRBD1
v_gene: TRBV27
abundance: NA
CDR3aa: CASSLNRDSGFMHGYTF
CDR3nt: TGTGCCAGCAGTCTAAACCGGGACAGCGGTTTTATGCATGGCTACACCTTC

j_gene: TRBJ2-7
d_gene: NA
v_gene: TRBV18
abundance: once
CDR3aa: CASSRGISYEQYF
CDR3nt: TGTGCCAGCTCTCGGGGGATCTCCTACGAGCAGTACTTC

j_gene: TRBJ2-1
d_gene: TRBD1
v_gene: TRBV19
abundance: NA
CDR3aa: CASSRGLSGSYNEQFF
CDR3nt: TGTGCCAGTAGCAGGGGGCTATCGGGGTCCTACAATGAGCAGTTCTTC

j_gene: TRBJ1-1
d_gene: NA
v_gene: TRBV29-1
abundance: NA
CDR3aa: CSPHIARDTEAFF
CDR3nt: TGCAGCCCCCATATCGCCAGGGATACTGAAGCTTTCTTT

j_gene: TRBJ2-7
d_gene: NA
v_gene: TRBV7-2
abundance: NA
CDR3aa: CASSLLVYEQYF
CDR3nt: TGTGCCAGCAGCTTACTTGTCTACGAGCAGTACTTC

j_gene: TRBJ2-3
d_gene: NA
v_gene: TRBV4-1
abundance: NA
CDR3aa: CASSLGLSFTDTQYF
CDR3nt: TGCGCCAGCAGCCTCGGACTTTCCTTCACAGATACGCAGTATTTT

j_gene: TRBJ2-3
d_gene: NA
v_gene: TRBV7-3
abundance: NA
CDR3aa: CASSMVGRSTDTQYF
CDR3nt: TGTGCCAGCAGCATGGTGGGGCGGAGCACAGATACGCAGTATTTT

j_gene: TRBJ2-3
d_gene: NA
v_gene: TRBV6-5
abundance: NA
CDR3aa: CASSYVGRLTDTQYF
CDR3nt: TGTGCCAGCAGTTACGTGGGGCGCCTCACAGATACGCAGTATTTT

j_gene: TRBJ1-1
d_gene: NA
v_gene: TRBV11-1
abundance: NA
CDR3aa: CASSLRDTVDTEAFF
CDR3nt: TGTGCCAGCAGCTTACGGGACACGGTGGACACTGAAGCTTTCTTT

j_gene: TRBJ1-6
d_gene: NA
v_gene: TRBV19
abundance: NA
CDR3aa: CASGQRIGFNSPLHF
CDR3nt: TGTGCCAGTGGACAGAGGATCGGGTTTAATTCCCCCCTCCACTTT

j_gene: TRBJ1-5
d_gene: NA
v_gene: TRBV4-1
abundance: NA
CDR3aa: CASSQDPLLRQGGQPQHF
CDR3nt: TGCGCCAGCAGCCAAGACCCTTTGTTGAGGCAGGGTGGACAGCCCCAGCATTTT

j_gene: TRBJ2-1
d_gene: TRBD1
v_gene: TRBV19
abundance: NA
CDR3aa: CASQTTGSDNEQFF
CDR3nt: TGTGCCAGCCAAACGACAGGGTCAGACAATGAGCAGTTCTTC

j_gene: TRBJ1-1
d_gene: NA
v_gene: TRBV28
abundance: NA
CDR3aa: CASSARRRTGSAEAFF
CDR3nt: TGTGCCAGCAGTGCTCGCCGTAGAACAGGGAGTGCTGAAGCTTTCTTT

j_gene: TRBJ2-3
d_gene: TRBD2
v_gene: TRBV9
abundance: NA
CDR3aa: CASTLAGGITDTQYF
CDR3nt: TGTGCCAGCACCCTAGCGGGGGGAATCACAGATACGCAGTATTTT